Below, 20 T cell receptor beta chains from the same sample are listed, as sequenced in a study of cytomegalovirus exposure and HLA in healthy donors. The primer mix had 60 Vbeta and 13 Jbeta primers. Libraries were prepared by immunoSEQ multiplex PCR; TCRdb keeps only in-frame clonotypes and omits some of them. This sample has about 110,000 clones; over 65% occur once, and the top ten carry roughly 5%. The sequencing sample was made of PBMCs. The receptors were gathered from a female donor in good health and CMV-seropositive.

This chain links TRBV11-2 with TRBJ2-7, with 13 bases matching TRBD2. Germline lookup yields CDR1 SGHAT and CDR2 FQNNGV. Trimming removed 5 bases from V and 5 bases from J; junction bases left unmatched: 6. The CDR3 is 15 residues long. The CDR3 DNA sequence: TGTGCCAGCAGCGGCAGACTAGCGGGAGGCCACGAGCAGTACTTC. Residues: CASSGRLAGGHEQYF.

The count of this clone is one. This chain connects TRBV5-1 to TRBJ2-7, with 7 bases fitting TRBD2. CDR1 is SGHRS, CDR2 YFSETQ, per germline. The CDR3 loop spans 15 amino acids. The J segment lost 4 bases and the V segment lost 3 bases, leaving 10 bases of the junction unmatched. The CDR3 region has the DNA TGCGCCAGCAGCTCAAGGTCGGGACTATCTTACGAGCAGTACTTC. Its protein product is CASSSRSGLSYEQYF.

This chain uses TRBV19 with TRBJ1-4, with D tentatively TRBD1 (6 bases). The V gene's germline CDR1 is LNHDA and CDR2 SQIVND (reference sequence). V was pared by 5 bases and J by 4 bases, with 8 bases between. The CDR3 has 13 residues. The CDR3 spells CASSDRINEKLFF. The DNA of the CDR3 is TGTGCCAGTAGTGACAGGATTAATGAAAAACTGTTTTTT. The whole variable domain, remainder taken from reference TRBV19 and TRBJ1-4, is DGGITQSPKYLFRKEGQNVTLSCEQNLNHDAMYWYRQDPGQGLRLIYYSQIVNDFQKGDIAEGYSVSREKKESFPLTVTSAQKNPTAFYLCASSDRINEKLFFGSGTQLSVL.

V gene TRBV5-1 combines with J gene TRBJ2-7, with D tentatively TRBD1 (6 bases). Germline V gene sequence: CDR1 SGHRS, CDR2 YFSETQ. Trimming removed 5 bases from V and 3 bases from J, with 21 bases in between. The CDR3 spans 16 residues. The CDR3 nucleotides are TGCGCCAGCAGTCCCGACCCATCGACAGGCCTCTACGAGCAGTACTTC. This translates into CASSPDPSTGLYEQYF.

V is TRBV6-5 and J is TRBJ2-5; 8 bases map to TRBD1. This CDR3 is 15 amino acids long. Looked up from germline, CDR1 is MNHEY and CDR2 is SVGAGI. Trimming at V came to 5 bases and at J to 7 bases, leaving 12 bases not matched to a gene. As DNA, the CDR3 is TGTGCCAGCAGTCTTTCTACAACAACAGGGGGGACCCAGTACTTC. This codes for CASSLSTTTGGTQYF.

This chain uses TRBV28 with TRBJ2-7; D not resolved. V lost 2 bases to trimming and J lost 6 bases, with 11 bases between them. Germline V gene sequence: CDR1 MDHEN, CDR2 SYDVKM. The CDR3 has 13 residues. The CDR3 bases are TGTGCCAGCAGTTTACTCGTGGTGGCCGAGCAGTACTTC. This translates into CASSLLVVAEQYF.

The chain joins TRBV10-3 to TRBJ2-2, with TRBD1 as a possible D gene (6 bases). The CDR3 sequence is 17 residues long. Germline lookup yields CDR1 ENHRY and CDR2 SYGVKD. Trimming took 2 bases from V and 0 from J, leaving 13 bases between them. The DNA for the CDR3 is TGTGCCATCAGTGAGGCCCTAGGGGGTACGAACACCGGGGAGCTGTTTTTT. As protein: CAISEALGGTNTGELFF.

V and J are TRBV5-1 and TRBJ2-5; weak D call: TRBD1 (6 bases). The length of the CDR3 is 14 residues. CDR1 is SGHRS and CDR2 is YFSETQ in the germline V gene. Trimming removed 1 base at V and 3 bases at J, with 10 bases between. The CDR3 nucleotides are TGCGCCAGCAGCTTGCCACAGGGCGAAGAGACCCAGTACTTC. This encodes CASSLPQGEETQYF.

The CDR3 DNA sequence: TGTGCCAGTAGGGGGGGGGCGTCTTACGAGCAGTACTTC. Its protein product is CASRGGASYEQYF. The V call is TRBV19, the J call TRBJ2-7; D possibly corresponds to TRBD2 (7 bases). Trimming pared 6 bases from V and 4 bases from J, leaving 13 bases between. The CDR3 runs 13 residues. Germline loops: CDR1 LNHDA, CDR2 SQIVND (reference sequence).

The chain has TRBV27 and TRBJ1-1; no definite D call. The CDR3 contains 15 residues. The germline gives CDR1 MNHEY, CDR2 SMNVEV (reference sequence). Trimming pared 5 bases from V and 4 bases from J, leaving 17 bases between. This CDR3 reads CASSALAAGSTEAFF. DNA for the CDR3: TGTGCCAGCAGTGCTCTGGCGGCTGGTAGCACTGAAGCTTTCTTT.

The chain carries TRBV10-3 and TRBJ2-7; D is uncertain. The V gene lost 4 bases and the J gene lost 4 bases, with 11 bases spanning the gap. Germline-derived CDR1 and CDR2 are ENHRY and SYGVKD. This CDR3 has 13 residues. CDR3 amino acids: CAISGRLNYEQYF. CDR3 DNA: TGTGCCATCAGTGGGAGACTTAATTACGAGCAGTACTTC.

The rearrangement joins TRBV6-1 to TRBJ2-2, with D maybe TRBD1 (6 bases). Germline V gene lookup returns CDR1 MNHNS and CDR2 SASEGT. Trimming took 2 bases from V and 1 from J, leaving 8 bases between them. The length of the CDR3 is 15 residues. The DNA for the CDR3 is TGTGCCAGCAGTGAACAAGGGGGGAACACCGGGGAGCTGTTTTTT. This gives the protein CASSEQGGNTGELFF.

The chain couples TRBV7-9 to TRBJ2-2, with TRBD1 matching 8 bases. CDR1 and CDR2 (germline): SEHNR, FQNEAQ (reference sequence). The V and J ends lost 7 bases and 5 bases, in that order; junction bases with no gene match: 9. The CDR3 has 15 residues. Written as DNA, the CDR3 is TGTGCCAGCACCAACAGCGGACAGGGAACCGGGGAGCTGTTTTTT. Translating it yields CASTNSGQGTGELFF.

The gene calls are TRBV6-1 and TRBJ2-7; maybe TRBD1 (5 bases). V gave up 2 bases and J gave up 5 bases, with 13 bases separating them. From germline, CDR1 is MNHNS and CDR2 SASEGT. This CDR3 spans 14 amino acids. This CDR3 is CASSERAGWDEQYF. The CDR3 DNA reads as TGTGCCAGCAGTGAAAGGGCAGGGTGGGACGAGCAGTACTTC.

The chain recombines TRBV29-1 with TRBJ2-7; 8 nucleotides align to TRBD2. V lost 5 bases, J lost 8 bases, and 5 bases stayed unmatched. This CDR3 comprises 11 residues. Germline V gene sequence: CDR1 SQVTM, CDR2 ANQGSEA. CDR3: CSVTGGTQQYF. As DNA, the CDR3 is TGCAGCGTTACGGGGGGGACGCAGCAGTACTTC.

DNA for the CDR3: TGTGCCTTCCAAGGGGCAGGGATTGGGGACACCATATATTTT. Its translation: CAFQGAGIGDTIYF. This chain joins TRBV30 and TRBJ1-3; D is possibly TRBD1 (5 bases). Germline V gene lookup returns CDR1 GTSNPN and CDR2 SVGIG (reference sequence). The CDR3 contains 14 residues. The V and J ends lost 7 bases and 8 bases respectively, with 21 bases between them.

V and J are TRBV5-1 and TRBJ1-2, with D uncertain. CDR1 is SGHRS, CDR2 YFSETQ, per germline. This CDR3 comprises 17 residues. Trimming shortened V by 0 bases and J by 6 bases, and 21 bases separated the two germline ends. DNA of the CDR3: TGCGCCAGCAGCTTGGCCGCAGGCCGCCGGGAGCTGGATGGCTACACCTTC. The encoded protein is CASSLAAGRRELDGYTF.

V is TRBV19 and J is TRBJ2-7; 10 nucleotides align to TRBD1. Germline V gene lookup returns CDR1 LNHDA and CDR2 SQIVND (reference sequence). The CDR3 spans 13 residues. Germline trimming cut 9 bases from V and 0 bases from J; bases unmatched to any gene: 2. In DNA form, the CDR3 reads TGTGCCAGCGGGACAGGGGTCTCCTACGAGCAGTACTTC. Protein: CASGTGVSYEQYF.

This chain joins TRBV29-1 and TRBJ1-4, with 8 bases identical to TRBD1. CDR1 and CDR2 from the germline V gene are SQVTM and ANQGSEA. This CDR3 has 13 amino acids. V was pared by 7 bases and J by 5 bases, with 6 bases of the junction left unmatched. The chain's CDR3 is CSALTGGNEKLFF. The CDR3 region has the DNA TGCAGCGCCTTAACAGGGGGAAATGAAAAACTGTTTTTT.

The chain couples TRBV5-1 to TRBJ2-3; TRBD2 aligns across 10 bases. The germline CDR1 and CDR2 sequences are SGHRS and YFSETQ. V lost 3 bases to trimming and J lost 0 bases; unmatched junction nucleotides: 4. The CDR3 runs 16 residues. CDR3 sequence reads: CASSSGLAASTDTQYF. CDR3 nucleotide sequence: TGCGCCAGCAGCTCCGGACTAGCGGCTAGCACAGATACGCAGTATTTT.